Listed below are T cell receptor beta chains from one sample, sequenced in a study of blood T cells in healthy people across ages. In TCRdb, the 5' RACE reads were re-called with MiXCR into one record per CDR3 protein. The table has 1.5 million to 2 million distinct CDR3 sequences, about 28% seen once. Sequenced: blood. Receptors originate from a woman in her twenties or thirties in good health. CDR3s include the opening cysteine and the closing phenylalanine or tryptophan. Fields, in order: D gene, J gene, V gene, clone size, CDR3 protein, CDR3 DNA. The D gene is left open where the match is weak. Clone size, where shown, is once, few, many, or a class for clones that have expanded.

D: .; J: TRBJ2-7; V: TRBV6-5; size: .; CDR3: CASSYSKWSEQYF; DNA: TGTGCCAGCAGTTACTCGAAATGGTCCGAGCAGTACTTC
D: TRBD2; J: TRBJ2-1; V: TRBV5-1; size: .; CDR3: CASSSQAGVRNNEQFF; DNA: TGCGCCAGCAGCTCGCAGGCGGGAGTGAGAAACAATGAGCAGTTCTTC
D: .; J: TRBJ2-7; V: TRBV12-3/TRBV12-4; size: many; CDR3: CASSTTGSYEQYF; DNA: TGTGCCAGCAGTACGACAGGTTCCTACGAGCAGTACTTC
D: .; J: TRBJ2-7; V: TRBV29-1; size: .; CDR3: CSGVGEAYEQYF; DNA: TGCAGCGGTGTTGGGGAGGCCTACGAGCAGTACTTC
D: .; J: TRBJ2-3; V: TRBV12-3/TRBV12-4; size: few; CDR3: CASSLAGQGFEDTQYF; DNA: TGTGCCAGCAGTTTAGCGGGTCAGGGGTTCGAGGATACGCAGTATTTT
D: .; J: TRBJ2-7; V: TRBV4-3; size: many; CDR3: CASSQERTATSYEQYF; DNA: TGCGCCAGCAGCCAAGAGCGCACTGCGACCTCCTACGAGCAGTACTTC
D: TRBD2; J: TRBJ2-3; V: TRBV20-1; size: .; CDR3: CSARLAESTDTQYF; DNA: TGCAGTGCTAGGCTAGCGGAAAGTACAGATACGCAGTATTTT
D: .; J: TRBJ1-2; V: TRBV6-2/TRBV6-3; size: .; CDR3: CASSSPRDGPGGYTF; DNA: TGTGCCAGCAGTTCCCCACGGGACGGACCGGGTGGCTACACCTTC
D: .; J: TRBJ1-6; V: TRBV2; size: few; CDR3: CASRKGDGNSPLHF; DNA: TGTGCCAGCAGGAAGGGGGACGGGAATTCACCCCTCCACTTT
D: TRBD1; J: TRBJ2-5; V: TRBV18; size: .; CDR3: CASSLRGQRTQETQYF; DNA: TGTGCCAGCTCACTGAGGGGACAGCGGACCCAAGAGACCCAGTACTTC
D: TRBD1; J: TRBJ2-2; V: TRBV10-3; size: .; CDR3: CAISDPEGQGRLSVTGELFF; DNA: TGTGCCATCAGTGACCCTGAGGGACAGGGAAGGCTTTCGGTCACCGGGGAGCTGTTTTTT
D: .; J: TRBJ1-1; V: TRBV7-2; size: .; CDR3: CASSPRWGGTLEAFF; DNA: TGTGCCAGCAGCCCCCGGTGGGGGGGCACTCTTGAAGCTTTCTTT
D: .; J: TRBJ1-2; V: TRBV15; size: many; CDR3: CATSRDEGRGYTF; DNA: TGTGCCACCAGCAGAGATGAGGGCCGCGGCTACACCTTC
D: .; J: TRBJ1-1; V: TRBV2; size: .; CDR3: CASTAGLNTEAFF; DNA: TGTGCCAGCACGGCAGGCCTGAACACTGAAGCTTTCTTT
D: .; J: TRBJ2-1; V: TRBV7-3; size: many; CDR3: CASSFSHGGNEQFF; DNA: TGTGCCAGCAGCTTTTCGCATGGGGGCAATGAGCAGTTCTTC
D: .; J: TRBJ1-2; V: TRBV5-1; size: .; CDR3: CASSLPDANYGYTF; DNA: TGCGCCAGCAGCTTGCCGGACGCTAACTATGGCTACACCTTC